Listed below are T cell receptor beta chains from one sample, sequenced in a study of blood T cell repertoires in COVID-19. Profiling relied on immunoSEQ multiplex PCR, and the TCRdb table lists in-frame clones only, not all of them. The table shows some 300,000 clones, with roughly 91% occurring only once. Sample: PBMCs or T cells enriched from blood (not recorded which). These receptors originate from a woman aged 55-69 years in a cohort exposed to, infected with or recovered from COVID-19 (not recorded which). CDR3s include the opening cysteine and the closing phenylalanine or tryptophan. A D gene is named only where the DNA matches it firmly. Clone size is not always given. Where it is, it says once, few, many or a class for expanded clones.

>TRBD1|TRBV6-2/TRBV6-3|TRBJ1-1|NA|14
TGTGCCAGCAGTTGGGGGGACAGGACCACTGAAGCTTTCTTT
CASSWGDRTTEAFF
>TRBD1|TRBV27|TRBJ1-5|NA|17
TGTGCCAGCAGTTTATTAGCCGTAGGACAGGGCAATCAGCCCCAGCATTTT
CASSLLAVGQGNQPQHF
>NA|TRBV5-1|TRBJ2-7|NA|14
TGCGCCAGCAGCTTGGCAGCGCAGTCCTACGAGCAGTACTTC
CASSLAAQSYEQYF
>NA|TRBV5-1|TRBJ1-2|NA|13
TGCGCCAGCAGCTTCGACGGGAACTATGGCTACACCTTC
CASSFDGNYGYTF
>NA|TRBV5-1|TRBJ2-1|NA|15
TGCGCCAGCAGCTTGGCCCCAAATTCCTACAATGAGCAGTTCTTC
CASSLAPNSYNEQFF
>NA|TRBV7-2|TRBJ2-3|NA|15
TGTGCCAGCAGCTTAAAGGGGCAGGGCACAGATACGCAGTATTTT
CASSLKGQGTDTQYF
>TRBD2|TRBV5-1|TRBJ2-7|NA|15
TGCGCCAGCAGCTTGGTGTCTAGCGGGAGCTACGAGCAGTACTTC
CASSLVSSGSYEQYF
>NA|TRBV19|TRBJ2-3|NA|15
TGTGCCAGTAGTATTGGGGGGGCAGGCACAGATACGCAGTATTTT
CASSIGGAGTDTQYF
>TRBD1|TRBV18|TRBJ2-7|NA|16
TGTGCCAGCTCACCCATACAGGGGGCGAGTGGTGACGAGCAGTACTTC
CASSPIQGASGDEQYF
>TRBD2|TRBV28|TRBJ2-7|once|18
TGTGCCAGCAGTCAATCCTCGGGACTAGCGGGAGTTAGTTACGAGCAGTACTTC
CASSQSSGLAGVSYEQYF
>NA|TRBV25-1|TRBJ1-2|NA|15
TGTGCCAGCAGTGAATTGGGCATGACTAACTATGGCTACACCTTC
CASSELGMTNYGYTF
>NA|TRBV10-1|TRBJ1-5|once|15
TGCGCCAGCAGTGAGGGGGGGAAGGGGAATCAGCCCCAGCATTTT
CASSEGGKGNQPQHF
>TRBD2|TRBV2|TRBJ2-7|NA|13
TGTGCCAGCAACGTGGGACTAGCCTACGAGCAGTACTTC
CASNVGLAYEQYF
>NA|TRBV12-2|TRBJ2-5|NA|15
TGTGCAAGTCGCCGAGAGCCGGACTGGACGCAGACCCAGTACTTC
CASRREPDWTQTQYF
>TRBD1|TRBV27|TRBJ1-5|NA|14
TGTGCCAGCAGTTCAGGACAGGGACGACAGCCCCAGCATTTT
CASSSGQGRQPQHF
>NA|TRBV28|TRBJ1-5|NA|15
TGTGCCAGCAGTTTAAAGTTTCGGGTGGGTCAGCCCCAGCATTTT
CASSLKFRVGQPQHF
>NA|TRBV28|TRBJ1-4|NA|14
TGTGCCAGCAGTTTGACAGGATATAATGAAAAACTGTTTTTT
CASSLTGYNEKLFF
>TRBD1|TRBV24-1|TRBJ1-5|NA|14
TGTGCCACCAGTGTTGGGACAGGGAGCCAGCCCCAGCATTTT
CATSVGTGSQPQHF
>NA|TRBV24-1|TRBJ2-7|NA|14
TGTGCCACCGAGCGGATGAAAACCCCCTACGAGCAGTACTTC
CATERMKTPYEQYF
>NA|TRBV4-1|TRBJ2-7|NA|15
TGCGCCAGCAGCCTGCTTGAAGGGGTCGGGTGGGAGCAGTACTTC
CASSLLEGVGWEQYF
>TRBD1|TRBV4-1|TRBJ2-3|NA|15
TGCGCCAGCAGACGAGCAGGGGGCAACACAGATACGCAGTATTTT
CASRRAGGNTDTQYF
>NA|TRBV23-1|TRBJ2-7|NA|14
TGCGCCAGCATACCGGGACACGCCTTCTACGAGCAGTACTTC
CASIPGHAFYEQYF
>TRBD2|TRBV18|TRBJ2-3|NA|13
TGTGCCAGCTCACGTACTAGCGCAGATACGCAGTATTTT
CASSRTSADTQYF
>NA|TRBV27|TRBJ2-1|NA|15
TGTGCCAGCAGTTTCGATAGCGGCCTTTACAATGAGCAGTTCTTC
CASSFDSGLYNEQFF
>TRBD2|TRBV11-2|TRBJ2-2|once|16
TGTGCCAGCAGCTTGAGGGGCGGGAGGGCCGCCGGGGAGCTGTTTTTT
CASSLRGGRAAGELFF
>TRBD2|TRBV6-2/TRBV6-3|TRBJ2-7|once|14
TGTGCCAGCAGTTACCCCAGCGGGACCCCCGAGCAGTACTTC
CASSYPSGTPEQYF
>NA|TRBV4-1|TRBJ2-5|NA|14
TGCGCCAGCAGCCAATGGGTAGGGGTTGAGACCCAGTACTTC
CASSQWVGVETQYF
>TRBD1|TRBV7-2|TRBJ2-3|NA|14
TGTGCCAGCAGCTTAGTAGGGACAGCGGATACGCAGTATTTT
CASSLVGTADTQYF
>TRBD1|TRBV27|TRBJ1-1|NA|16
TGTGCCAGCAGTTCTAGGCAGGGGGGTCGGAACACTGAAGCTTTCTTT
CASSSRQGGRNTEAFF
>NA|TRBV7-2|TRBJ2-1|once|15
TGTGCCAGCAGCTTAGCCCTTTTTCGCAGGAATGAGCAGTTCTTC
CASSLALFRRNEQFF
>TRBD2|TRBV24-1|TRBJ2-7|few|15
TGTGCCACCAGTGACCCCTCGGGAGGGAACCACGAGCAGTACTTC
CATSDPSGGNHEQYF
>TRBD1|TRBV2|TRBJ1-1|NA|17
TGTGCCAGCTCGGTGTGGACAGGGGGTGTTGCAAGCACTGAAGCTTTCTTT
CASSVWTGGVASTEAFF
>NA|TRBV30|TRBJ1-4|NA|13
TGTGCCTGGACCCCCCCGGAGGATGAAAAACTGTTTTTT
CAWTPPEDEKLFF
>NA|TRBV9|TRBJ1-6|NA|14
TGTGCCAGCAGCCTCGGGTCGATGAATTCACCCCTCCACTTT
CASSLGSMNSPLHF
>TRBD1|TRBV19|TRBJ1-2|NA|15
TGTGCCAGTAGTATCAGACAGGGGACGAACTATGGCTACACCTTC
CASSIRQGTNYGYTF
>NA|TRBV7-3|TRBJ2-1|NA|13
TGTGCCAGCAGCTTAGGGGAGAAGTCCAAGCAGTTCTTC
CASSLGEKSKQFF
>NA|TRBV9|TRBJ1-2|NA|17
TGTGCCAGCAGCGTGGGAACAGGTCTGAAATCTTTCTCTGGCTACACCTTC
CASSVGTGLKSFSGYTF
>NA|TRBV11-2|TRBJ2-1|NA|15
TGTGCCAGCAGCCCGGGACTCCTCTCCTACAATGAGCAGTTCTTC
CASSPGLLSYNEQFF
>TRBD2|TRBV9|TRBJ2-2|NA|16
TGTGCCAGCAGCGTATCCCTAGCGGGAGACGCCGGGGAGCTGTTTTTT
CASSVSLAGDAGELFF
>NA|TRBV6-5|TRBJ1-6|NA|15
TGTGCCAGCAGTTACTCATTTGGCTCTAATTCACCCCTCCACTTT
CASSYSFGSNSPLHF
>TRBD2|TRBV15|TRBJ2-3|NA|17
TGTGCCACCAGCAAGATCACACTAGCGGCGGGCACAGATACGCAGTATTTT
CATSKITLAAGTDTQYF
>TRBD2|TRBV6-4|TRBJ2-1|NA|15
TGTGCCAGCAGTGACCTTTCTAGCGGGGGAGATGAGCAGTTCTTC
CASSDLSSGGDEQFF
>NA|TRBV28|TRBJ1-5|NA|16
TGTGCCAGCAGTTCCGGACTCCGGGGTAGCAATCAGCCCCAGCATTTT
CASSSGLRGSNQPQHF
>TRBD2|TRBV28|TRBJ2-7|NA|16
TGTGCCAGCAGTTTCTGGACTAGCGGAAAATCCTACGAGCAGTACTTC
CASSFWTSGKSYEQYF
>NA|TRBV6-5|TRBJ1-5|NA|15
TGTGCCAGCTTACGGGACACCCGGGACAATCAGCCCCAGCATTTT
CASLRDTRDNQPQHF
>NA|TRBV24-1|TRBJ2-5|once|15
TGTGCCACCAGTGATGGATGGGGGCTCGGGGAGACCCAGTACTTC
CATSDGWGLGETQYF
>TRBD2|TRBV6-5|TRBJ2-5|NA|15
TGTGCCAGCAGCCGAAGCGGGAGGGCCGCTGAGACCCAGTACTTC
CASSRSGRAAETQYF
>TRBD1|TRBV18|TRBJ2-3|once|16
TGTGCCAGCTCACCACTATTGACAGGGTACACAGATACGCAGTATTTT
CASSPLLTGYTDTQYF